The rows below give T cell receptor beta chains drawn from one sample of a study of blood T cell repertoires in COVID-19. TCRdb's table, derived via immunoSEQ multiplex PCR, lists solely in-frame clones and lacks some. The table shows 350,000 or so clones, with around 87% occurring only once. Sequencing was carried out using peripheral blood. Every receptor here comes from a woman aged 25 to 39 with COVID-19, enrolled during active disease. Both conserved end residues are part of each CDR3. D genes are given only for firm matches. Size is omitted from some rows. Given values are once, few, many or a class for expanded clones.

j_gene: TRBJ2-7
abundance: -
v_gene: TRBV29-1
d_gene: -
CDR3nt: TGCAGCGTTGCGGCAGGGCCATTTGGGCAGTACTTC
CDR3aa: CSVAAGPFGQYF

j_gene: TRBJ2-7
abundance: -
v_gene: TRBV3-1/TRBV3-2
d_gene: TRBD1
CDR3nt: TGTGCCAGCAGTCTGGACAGGGGGCAGTACGAGCAGTACTTC
CDR3aa: CASSLDRGQYEQYF

j_gene: TRBJ2-7
abundance: -
v_gene: TRBV6-6
d_gene: -
CDR3nt: TGTGCCAGCAGTTACCCGCCGGGAGCAATCTACGAGCAGTACTTC
CDR3aa: CASSYPPGAIYEQYF

j_gene: TRBJ2-7
abundance: few
v_gene: TRBV4-1
d_gene: TRBD1
CDR3nt: TGCGCCAGCAGCCAAGATCCGGTTACAGGGGGAGAGCAGTACTTC
CDR3aa: CASSQDPVTGGEQYF

j_gene: TRBJ1-5
abundance: -
v_gene: TRBV6-1
d_gene: TRBD1
CDR3nt: TGTGCCAGCAGTGCTAGTAGTAGGGGGCCCTGGAATCAGCCCCAGCATTTT
CDR3aa: CASSASSRGPWNQPQHF

j_gene: TRBJ2-5
abundance: once
v_gene: TRBV7-8
d_gene: TRBD1
CDR3nt: TGTGCCAGCAGCTTAAGACAGGGTCAGGGAGAGACCCAGTACTTC
CDR3aa: CASSLRQGQGETQYF

j_gene: TRBJ2-5
abundance: -
v_gene: TRBV19
d_gene: -
CDR3nt: TGTGCCAGTAGTATTGGAGGTAGTTTCGAGACCCAGTACTTC
CDR3aa: CASSIGGSFETQYF

j_gene: TRBJ2-7
abundance: -
v_gene: TRBV14
d_gene: TRBD2
CDR3nt: TGTGCCAGCAGCCAAGATCATGGACTAGCGGGAGGTCTCTACGAGCAGTACTTC
CDR3aa: CASSQDHGLAGGLYEQYF

j_gene: TRBJ2-7
abundance: -
v_gene: TRBV5-1
d_gene: -
CDR3nt: TGCGCCAGCAGTGGGAGGGAGGGGGCCTACGAGCAGTACTTC
CDR3aa: CASSGREGAYEQYF

j_gene: TRBJ1-3
abundance: -
v_gene: TRBV27
d_gene: -
CDR3nt: TGTGCCAGCAGTTTATCGGGGCCTGCCTCTGGAAACACCATATATTTT
CDR3aa: CASSLSGPASGNTIYF

j_gene: TRBJ1-6
abundance: -
v_gene: TRBV28
d_gene: -
CDR3nt: TGTGCCAGCAGTTCGTCCTACGGTAATTCACCCCTCCACTTT
CDR3aa: CASSSSYGNSPLHF

j_gene: TRBJ2-3
abundance: once
v_gene: TRBV9
d_gene: -
CDR3nt: TGTGCCAGCAGCTTATCGGTGGTAGATACGCAGTATTTT
CDR3aa: CASSLSVVDTQYF

j_gene: TRBJ1-2
abundance: -
v_gene: TRBV29-1
d_gene: TRBD1
CDR3nt: TGCAGCGTACGACAGGGGGCGAACTATGGCTACACCTTC
CDR3aa: CSVRQGANYGYTF

j_gene: TRBJ2-3
abundance: -
v_gene: TRBV4-1
d_gene: -
CDR3nt: TGCGCCAGCAGCCAAGCGCAGGGGAGGGCAGATACGCAGTATTTT
CDR3aa: CASSQAQGRADTQYF

j_gene: TRBJ2-2
abundance: -
v_gene: TRBV4-1
d_gene: -
CDR3nt: TGCGCCAGCAGCCAAATAGCGGTCACCGGGGAGCTGTTTTTT
CDR3aa: CASSQIAVTGELFF

j_gene: TRBJ2-2
abundance: -
v_gene: TRBV7-6
d_gene: TRBD2
CDR3nt: TGTGCCAGCAGCTTACTTCCAAGCGGGAGGGCTATCGGGGAGCTGTTTTTT
CDR3aa: CASSLLPSGRAIGELFF

j_gene: TRBJ2-5
abundance: -
v_gene: TRBV5-6
d_gene: TRBD2
CDR3nt: TGTGCCAGCAGCGCGGGACAGGTACTAGCGGGAGATATAGAGACCCAGTACTTC
CDR3aa: CASSAGQVLAGDIETQYF

j_gene: TRBJ2-7
abundance: -
v_gene: TRBV5-1
d_gene: TRBD1
CDR3nt: TGCGCCAGCAGCTTTAGACAGGGGACCTACGAGCAGTACTTC
CDR3aa: CASSFRQGTYEQYF

j_gene: TRBJ1-2
abundance: -
v_gene: TRBV5-1
d_gene: -
CDR3nt: TGCGCCAGCAGCTTGGACTCGACAGACTATGGCTACACCTTC
CDR3aa: CASSLDSTDYGYTF